What follows are 2 T cell receptor beta chains derived from one specimen sequenced in a study of blood T cells in healthy people across ages. The second PCR ran roughly 7 to 11 cycles with a sample-barcoded 5' primer and J-beta primers. TCRdb re-called the 5' RACE reads with MiXCR, one entry per CDR3 protein. This table holds about 1.7 million distinct CDR3 sequences, over 25% found once. Sequencing input: blood. These receptors all come from a woman aged 25 to 39 in good health.

The chain carries TRBV20-1 and TRBJ2-2, with TRBD1 identical over 9 bases. This CDR3 is built from 14 residues. The V gene end was trimmed by 6 bases and the J gene end by 6 bases; junction bases not matched to a gene: 8. In germline, CDR1 is DFQATT, CDR2 SNEGSKA (reference sequence). Written as DNA, the CDR3 is TGCAGTGCCCTGGGGACAGGGTCATCCGGGGAGCTGTTTTTT. Amino acids: CSALGTGSSGELFF.

CDR3 in DNA: TGTGCCAGCACCTACAGGGGGGGAGTAGACGAAAAACTGTTTTTT. Translation: CASTYRGGVDEKLFF. The chain joins TRBV12-3 or TRBV12-4 to TRBJ1-4; the match to TRBD1 covers 8 bases. This CDR3 has 15 residues. Trimming cost V 7 bases and J 8 bases; bases outside gene matches: 12.